A single sample is the source of the 9 T cell receptor beta chains below, sequenced in a study of blood T cell repertoires in COVID-19. Profiling relied on immunoSEQ multiplex PCR, and the TCRdb table lists in-frame clones only, not all of them. Of around 200,000 clones listed, 89% are singletons. Sequencing used PBMCs or T cells enriched from blood (not recorded which). The receptors here all came from a woman in her thirties or forties with acute COVID-19.

The V and J genes are TRBV5-1 and TRBJ2-1, with a weak D call TRBD2 (5 bases). Germline loops: CDR1 SGHRS, CDR2 YFSETQ. The CDR3 has 16 residues. V gave up 0 bases and J gave up 0 bases, with 10 bases separating them. CDR3 in DNA: TGCGCCAGCAGCTTGGGACTATCAACCTCCTACAATGAGCAGTTCTTC. Its translation is CASSLGLSTSYNEQFF. The full variable domain, with the rest looked up from reference TRBV5-1 and TRBJ2-1, is KAGVTQTPRYLIKTRGQQVTLSCSPISGHRSVSWYQQTPGQGLQFLFEYFSETQRNKGNFPGRFSGRQFSNSRSEMNVSTLELGDSALYLCASSLGLSTSYNEQFFGPGTRLTVL.

This chain joins TRBV30 and TRBJ1-2; no definite D call. Trimming took off 2 bases at V and 2 bases at J, with 15 bases between the two ends. The CDR3 is made up of 15 amino acids. Looked up from germline, CDR1 is GTSNPN and CDR2 is SVGIG (reference sequence). CDR3 coding DNA: TGTGCCTGGAGTCTCGGGGTCGAACTGAACTATGGCTACACCTTC. Residues: CAWSLGVELNYGYTF.

The genes are TRBV11-2 and TRBJ2-1, with D maybe TRBD2 (5 bases). Germline assignment: CDR1 SGHAT and CDR2 FQNNGV. V was trimmed by 5 bases and J by 7 bases, leaving 24 bases between them. The CDR3 sequence is 17 residues long. CDR3 coding DNA: TGTGCCAGCAGCCCCCTACCTCTAGCAGAGAAAGGAAATGAGCAGTTCTTC. Its translation is CASSPLPLAEKGNEQFF.

CDR3 bases: TGTGCCAGCTCTCTAGCGGGAGGGGTCTCCTACAATGAGCAGTTCTTC. Protein sequence: CASSLAGGVSYNEQFF. The chain employs TRBV18 and TRBJ2-1, with TRBD2 identical over 12 bases. The germline CDR1 and CDR2 sequences are KGHSH and LQKENI. The CDR3 runs 16 residues. Losses at the gene ends were 6 bases for V and 0 bases for J; bases not matched to a gene: 3.

This clone was seen just once. This rearrangement joins TRBV30 to TRBJ2-7; 7 bases match TRBD2. The germline CDR1 and CDR2 sequences are GTSNPN and SVGIG (reference sequence). With 0 bases clipped from V and 2 bases from J, the junction kept 1 base outside the gene matches. This CDR3 contains 13 residues. CDR3 DNA: TGTGCCTGGAGTGTCAGCGGGACCTACGAGCAGTACTTC. The encoded protein is CAWSVSGTYEQYF.

V usage is TRBV11-2 and J usage is TRBJ2-5; 7 bases map to TRBD1. Germline CDR1 reads SGHAT; CDR2 reads FQNNGV. Trimming took 4 bases from V and 6 from J; bases not matched to a gene: 2. The CDR3 runs 12 residues. CDR3 coding DNA: TGTGCCAGCAGCTCTAGGGGGCAGACCCAGTACTTC. Translating it yields CASSSRGQTQYF.

The chain is built from TRBV18 and TRBJ1-2; maybe TRBD1 (5 bases). The CDR3 runs to 18 residues. The V gene lost 6 bases and the J gene lost 3 bases, with 26 bases spanning the gap. In germline, CDR1 is KGHSH, CDR2 LQKENI. As DNA, the CDR3 is TGTGCCAGCTCCCCGCCCTCGTCGGGGGGAGCCTCTGACTATGGCTACACCTTC. Encoded protein: CASSPPSSGGASDYGYTF.

The DNA of the CDR3 is TGCGCCAGCAGACGACGGACTAGAGGTACGCAGTATTTT. Translation gives CASRRRTRGTQYF. This sequence joins TRBV10-1 and TRBJ2-3; 7 positions match TRBD2. There are 13 residues in the CDR3. In germline, CDR1 is WNHNN, CDR2 SYGVQD (reference sequence). V shed 6 bases and J 8 bases; nucleotides not matched to a gene: 8.

The chain is built from TRBV12-5 and TRBJ2-2; 7 nucleotides align to TRBD1. The CDR3 is 15 amino acids. Trimming removed 5 bases from V and 3 bases from J; junction bases left unmatched: 6. Per the germline V gene, CDR1 is LGHNT and CDR2 is FRNRAP. CDR3 sequence (DNA): TGTGCTAGTGGTCCGGGGACAGAATACACCGGGGAGCTGTTTTTT. Translated: CASGPGTEYTGELFF. The full variable domain, with the rest looked up from reference TRBV12-5 and TRBJ2-2, is DARVTQTPRHKVTEMGQEVTMRCQPILGHNTVFWYRQTMMQGLELLAYFRNRAPLDDSGMPKDRFSAEMPDATLATLKIQPSEPRDSAVYFCASGPGTEYTGELFFGEGSRLTVL.